This T cell receptor (beta chain) was identified during a study of blood T cell repertoires in COVID-19. Overall study: There were acute and convalescent COVID-19 samples, and they came from the United States, Italy and Spain. PBMCs, B-cell-depleted T cells, or T cells were the source of the cDNA or gDNA that made up the material.

In the original processing: Estimated nucleated cell counts came from reference gene primer amplification. TCRdb's table, derived via immunoSEQ multiplex PCR, lists solely in-frame clones and lacks some. The D gene and trimming were derived from the DNA, and the V and J assignments and clone size from that table. The data show approximately 180,000 clones, 75% to 85% seen once. Patients of the Seattle cohort, enrolled during active infection, were followed longitudinally. Per the germline V gene, CDR1 is SNHLY and CDR2 is FYNNEI. The CDR3 spans 14 residues. Germline trimming cut 2 bases from V and 4 bases from J; bases unmatched to any gene: 4.

The source material was peripheral blood. The chain carries TRBV2 and TRBJ1-2, with 7 bases matching TRBD1. The sequence derives from an elderly woman with COVID-19, enrolled during active disease. CDR3 coding DNA: TGTGCCAGCAGTGAAAGGGGGCAGGCCTATGGCTACACCTTC. This encodes CASSERGQAYGYTF.